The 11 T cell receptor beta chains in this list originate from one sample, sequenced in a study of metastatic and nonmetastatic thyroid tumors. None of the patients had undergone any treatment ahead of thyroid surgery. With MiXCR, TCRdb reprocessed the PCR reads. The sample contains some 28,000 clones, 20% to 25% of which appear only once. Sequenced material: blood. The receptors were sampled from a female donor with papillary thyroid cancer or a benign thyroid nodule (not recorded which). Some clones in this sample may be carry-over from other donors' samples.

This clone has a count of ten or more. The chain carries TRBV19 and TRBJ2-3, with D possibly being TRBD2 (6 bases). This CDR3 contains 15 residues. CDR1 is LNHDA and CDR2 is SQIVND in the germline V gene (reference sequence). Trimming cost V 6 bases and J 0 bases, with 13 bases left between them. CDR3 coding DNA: TGTGCCAGTAGCCGGGGCGGGACGAGCACAGATACGCAGTATTTT. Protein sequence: CASSRGGTSTDTQYF.

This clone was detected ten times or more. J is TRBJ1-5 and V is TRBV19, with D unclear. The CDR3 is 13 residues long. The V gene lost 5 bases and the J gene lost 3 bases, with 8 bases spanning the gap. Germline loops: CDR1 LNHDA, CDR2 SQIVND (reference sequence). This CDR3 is CASSFSNNQPQHF. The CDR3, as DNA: TGTGCCAGTAGTTTTTCCAACAATCAGCCCCAGCATTTT.

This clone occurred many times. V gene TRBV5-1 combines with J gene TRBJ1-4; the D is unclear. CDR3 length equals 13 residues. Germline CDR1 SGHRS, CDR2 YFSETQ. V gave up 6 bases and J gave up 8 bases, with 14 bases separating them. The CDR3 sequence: CASTDLGGEKLFF. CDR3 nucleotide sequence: TGCGCCAGCACTGACTTGGGTGGGGAAAAACTGTTTTTT.

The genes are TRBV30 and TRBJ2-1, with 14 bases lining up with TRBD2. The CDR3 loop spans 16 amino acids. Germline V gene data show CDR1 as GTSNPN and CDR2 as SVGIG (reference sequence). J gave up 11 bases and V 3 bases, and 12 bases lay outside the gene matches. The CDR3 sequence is CAWSEEGTSGSRKQFF. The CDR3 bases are TGTGCCTGGAGCGAAGAGGGGACTAGCGGGAGTAGGAAGCAGTTCTTC. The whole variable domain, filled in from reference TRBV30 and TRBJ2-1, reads SQTIHQWPATLVQPVGSPLSLECTVEGTSNPNLYWYRQAAGRGLQLLFYSVGIGQISSEVPQNLSASRPQDRQFILSSKKLLLSDSGFYLCAWSEEGTSGSRKQFFGPGTRLTVL.

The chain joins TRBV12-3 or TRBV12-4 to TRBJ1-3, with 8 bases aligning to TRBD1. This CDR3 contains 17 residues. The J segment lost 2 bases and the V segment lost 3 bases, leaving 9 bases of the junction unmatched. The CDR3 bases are TGTGCCAGCAGTTTTAGAAGACAGGGGCTAGCTGGAAACACCATATATTTT. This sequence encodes CASSFRRQGLAGNTIYF.

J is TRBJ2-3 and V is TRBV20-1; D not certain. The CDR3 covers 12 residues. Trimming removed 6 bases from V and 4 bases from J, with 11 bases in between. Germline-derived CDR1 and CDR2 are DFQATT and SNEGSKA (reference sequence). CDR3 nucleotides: TGCAGTGCCGGATCCGACTCAGATACGCAGTATTTT. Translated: CSAGSDSDTQYF.

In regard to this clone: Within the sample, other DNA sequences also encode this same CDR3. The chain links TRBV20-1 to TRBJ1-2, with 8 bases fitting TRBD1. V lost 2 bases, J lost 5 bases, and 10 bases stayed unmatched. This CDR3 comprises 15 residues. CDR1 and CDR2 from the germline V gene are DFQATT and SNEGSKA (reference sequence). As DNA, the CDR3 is TGCAGTGCTAGAAGGGGGACAGGTGGCGCATATGGCTACACCTTC. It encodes CSARRGTGGAYGYTF.

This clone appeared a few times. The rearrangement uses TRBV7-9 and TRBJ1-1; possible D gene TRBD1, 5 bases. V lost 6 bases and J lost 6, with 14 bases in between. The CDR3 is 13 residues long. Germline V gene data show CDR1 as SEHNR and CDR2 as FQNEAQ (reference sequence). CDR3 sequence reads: CASRRDPASEAFF. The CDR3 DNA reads TGTGCCAGCAGGCGGGACCCTGCGTCTGAAGCTTTCTTT.

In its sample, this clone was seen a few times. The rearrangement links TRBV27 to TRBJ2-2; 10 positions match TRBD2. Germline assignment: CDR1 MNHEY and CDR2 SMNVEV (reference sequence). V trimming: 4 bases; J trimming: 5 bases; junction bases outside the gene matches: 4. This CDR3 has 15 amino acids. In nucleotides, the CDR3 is TGTGCCAGCAGTTATAGCGGGAGGTTTACCGGGGAGCTGTTTTTT. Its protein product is CASSYSGRFTGELFF.

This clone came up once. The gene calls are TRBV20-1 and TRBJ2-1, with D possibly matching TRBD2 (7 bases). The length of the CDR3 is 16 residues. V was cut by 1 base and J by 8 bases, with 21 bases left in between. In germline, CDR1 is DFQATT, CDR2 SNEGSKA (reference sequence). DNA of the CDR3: TGCAGTGCTAGAGTCCTGGGAGGGGGGAGTACGGATGAGCAGTTCTTC. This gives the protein CSARVLGGGSTDEQFF.

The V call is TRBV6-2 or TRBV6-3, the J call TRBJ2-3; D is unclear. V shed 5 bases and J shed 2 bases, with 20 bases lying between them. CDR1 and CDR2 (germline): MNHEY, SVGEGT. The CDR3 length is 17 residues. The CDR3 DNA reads TGTGCCAGCAGTCCACGCTACCCACTGGGTTCCACAGATACGCAGTATTTT. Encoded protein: CASSPRYPLGSTDTQYF.